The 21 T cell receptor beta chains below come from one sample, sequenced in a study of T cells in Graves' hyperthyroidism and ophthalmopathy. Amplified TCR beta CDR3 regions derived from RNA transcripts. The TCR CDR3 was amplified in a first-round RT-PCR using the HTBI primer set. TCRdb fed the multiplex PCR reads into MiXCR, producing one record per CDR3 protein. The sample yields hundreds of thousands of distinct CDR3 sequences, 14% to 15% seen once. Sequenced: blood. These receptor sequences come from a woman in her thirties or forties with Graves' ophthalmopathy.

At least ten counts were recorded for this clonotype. CDR3 in amino acids: CAIKPDSGPLWEQYF. CDR3 in DNA: TGTGCCATCAAACCCGATTCCGGACCCCTCTGGGAGCAGTACTTC. The rearrangement joins TRBV27 to TRBJ2-7; no clear D. V lost 10 bases and J lost 7, with 26 bases in between. Germline values: CDR1 MNHEY, CDR2 SMNVEV (reference sequence). The length of the CDR3 is 15 residues.

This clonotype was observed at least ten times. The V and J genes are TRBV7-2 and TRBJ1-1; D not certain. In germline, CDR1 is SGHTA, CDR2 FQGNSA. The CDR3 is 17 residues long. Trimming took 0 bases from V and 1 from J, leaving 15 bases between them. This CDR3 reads CASSLAPGRISNTEAFF. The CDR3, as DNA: TGTGCCAGCAGCTTAGCCCCAGGACGGATATCGAACACTGAAGCTTTCTTT.

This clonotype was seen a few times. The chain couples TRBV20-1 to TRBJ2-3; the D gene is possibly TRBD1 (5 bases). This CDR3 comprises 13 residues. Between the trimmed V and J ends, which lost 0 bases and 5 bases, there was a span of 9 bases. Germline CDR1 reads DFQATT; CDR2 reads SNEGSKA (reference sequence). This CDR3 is CSARDLQGDTQYF. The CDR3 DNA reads TGCAGTGCTAGAGATCTCCAGGGAGATACGCAGTATTTT.

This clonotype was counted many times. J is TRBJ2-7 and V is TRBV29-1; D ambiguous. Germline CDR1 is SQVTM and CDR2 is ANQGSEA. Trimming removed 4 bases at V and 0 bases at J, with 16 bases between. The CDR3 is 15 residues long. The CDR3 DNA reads TGCAGCGTTGTTTGGGCCCATGAGAACTCCTACGAGCAGTACTTC. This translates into CSVVWAHENSYEQYF.

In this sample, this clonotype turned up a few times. In DNA form, the CDR3 reads TGTGCCAGCAAGGGTCCGGGACACCCGTACGAGCAGTACTTC. Its protein is CASKGPGHPYEQYF. The rearrangement joins TRBV6-1 to TRBJ2-7, with D possibly being TRBD1 (6 bases). Germline-derived CDR1 and CDR2 are MNHNS and SASEGT. The CDR3 totals 14 residues. V was shortened by 7 bases and J by 4 bases, with 17 bases between the two germline ends.

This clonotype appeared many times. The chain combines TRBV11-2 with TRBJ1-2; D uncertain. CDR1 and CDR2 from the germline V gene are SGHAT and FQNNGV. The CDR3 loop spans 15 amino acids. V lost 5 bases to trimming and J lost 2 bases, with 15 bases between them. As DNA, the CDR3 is TGTGCCAGCAGCCCGCTAGAGGGAGCAAACTATGGCTACACCTTC. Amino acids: CASSPLEGANYGYTF.

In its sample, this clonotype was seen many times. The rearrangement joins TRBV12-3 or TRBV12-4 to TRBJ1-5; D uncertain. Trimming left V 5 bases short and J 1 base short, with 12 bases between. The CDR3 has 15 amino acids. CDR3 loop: CASSLTPGSNQPQHF. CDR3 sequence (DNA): TGTGCCAGCAGTCTAACCCCCGGAAGCAATCAGCCCCAGCATTTT.

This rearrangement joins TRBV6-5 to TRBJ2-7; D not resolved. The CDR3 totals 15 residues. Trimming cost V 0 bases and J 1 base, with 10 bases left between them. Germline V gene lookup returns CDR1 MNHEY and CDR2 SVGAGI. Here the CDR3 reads CASSYSQANSYEQYF. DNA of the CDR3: TGTGCCAGCAGTTACTCCCAAGCAAATTCCTACGAGCAGTACTTC.

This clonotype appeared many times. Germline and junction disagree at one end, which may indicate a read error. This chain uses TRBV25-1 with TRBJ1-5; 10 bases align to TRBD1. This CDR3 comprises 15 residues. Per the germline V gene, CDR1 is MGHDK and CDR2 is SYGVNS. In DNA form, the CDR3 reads TGTGCCAGCAGTGGCTCGACAGGGGGCAAACAGCCCCGGCATTTT. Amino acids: CASSGSTGGKQPRHF.

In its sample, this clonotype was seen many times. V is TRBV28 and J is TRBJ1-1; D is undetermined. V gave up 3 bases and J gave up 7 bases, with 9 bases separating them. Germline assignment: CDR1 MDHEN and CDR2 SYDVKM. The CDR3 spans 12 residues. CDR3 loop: CASSLKGIEAFF. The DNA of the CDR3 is TGTGCCAGCAGTTTGAAAGGGATTGAAGCTTTCTTT.

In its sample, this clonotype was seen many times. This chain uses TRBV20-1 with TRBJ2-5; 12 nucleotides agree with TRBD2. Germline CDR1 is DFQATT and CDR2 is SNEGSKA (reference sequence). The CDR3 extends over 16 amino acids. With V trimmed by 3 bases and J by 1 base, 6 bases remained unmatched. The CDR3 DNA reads TGCAGTGCTAGCTCTAGCGGGAGGGCCGGCCAAGAGACCCAGTACTTC. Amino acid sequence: CSASSSGRAGQETQYF.

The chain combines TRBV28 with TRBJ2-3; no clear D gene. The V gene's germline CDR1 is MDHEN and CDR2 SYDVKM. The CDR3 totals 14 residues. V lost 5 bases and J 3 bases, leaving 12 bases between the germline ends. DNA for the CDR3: TGTGCCAGCAGTGGCGGCCCACCTACAGATACGCAGTATTTT. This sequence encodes CASSGGPPTDTQYF.

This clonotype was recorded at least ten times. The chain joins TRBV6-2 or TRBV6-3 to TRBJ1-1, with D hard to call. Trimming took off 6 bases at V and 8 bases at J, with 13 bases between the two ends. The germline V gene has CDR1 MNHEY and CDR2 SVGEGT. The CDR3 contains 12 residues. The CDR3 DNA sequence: TGTGCCAGCAGCCTGAACCTGTTCGAAGCTTTCTTT. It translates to CASSLNLFEAFF.

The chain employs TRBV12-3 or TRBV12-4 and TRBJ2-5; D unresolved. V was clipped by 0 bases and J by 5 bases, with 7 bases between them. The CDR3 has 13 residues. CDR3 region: CASSLAAPETQYF. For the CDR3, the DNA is TGTGCCAGCAGTTTAGCGGCGCCGGAGACCCAGTACTTC.

In nucleotides, the CDR3 is TGTGCCAGTAGTAATATAAGGGAGCAGACCCACACCGGGGAGCTGTTTTTT. This sequence encodes CASSNIREQTHTGELFF. The chain employs TRBV19 and TRBJ2-2; maybe TRBD2 (5 bases). CDR1 and CDR2 (germline): LNHDA, SQIVND (reference sequence). The CDR3 length is 17 residues. V lost 4 bases and J lost 3, with 18 bases in between.

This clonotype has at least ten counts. CDR3 sequence reads: CASSLIGSHGETQYF. The CDR3 DNA follows: TGTGCCAGCAGCTTAATCGGGAGCCACGGGGAGACCCAGTACTTC. This chain links TRBV7-9 with TRBJ2-5, with a possible D match to TRBD2 (6 bases). Trimming shortened V by 2 bases and J by 5 bases, and 15 bases separated the two germline ends. CDR1 is SEHNR, CDR2 FQNEAQ, per germline (reference sequence). The CDR3 covers 15 residues.

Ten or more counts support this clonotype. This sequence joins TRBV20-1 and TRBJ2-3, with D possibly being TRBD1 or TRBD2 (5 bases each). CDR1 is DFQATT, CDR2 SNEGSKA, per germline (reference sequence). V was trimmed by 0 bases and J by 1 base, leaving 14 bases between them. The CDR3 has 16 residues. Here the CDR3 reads CSARDGTERGTDTQYF. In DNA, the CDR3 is TGCAGTGCTAGAGATGGGACGGAAAGGGGCACAGATACGCAGTATTTT.

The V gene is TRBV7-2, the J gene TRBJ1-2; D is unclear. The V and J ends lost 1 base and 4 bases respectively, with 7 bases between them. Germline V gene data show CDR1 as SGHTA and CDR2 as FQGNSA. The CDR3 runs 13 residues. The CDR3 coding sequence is TGTGCCAGCAGCTTAGACAGATTCTATGGCTACACCTTC. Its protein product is CASSLDRFYGYTF.

The DNA of the CDR3 is TGCAGCGTCCTAGCCTCTGGGGCCAACGTCCTGACTTTC. It yields the protein CSVLASGANVLTF. The rearrangement uses TRBV29-1 and TRBJ2-6; tentatively, D is TRBD2 (5 bases). CDR1 and CDR2 (germline): SQVTM, ANQGSEA. Between the trimmed V and J ends, which lost 6 bases and 0 bases, there was a span of 6 bases. This CDR3 is built from 13 residues.

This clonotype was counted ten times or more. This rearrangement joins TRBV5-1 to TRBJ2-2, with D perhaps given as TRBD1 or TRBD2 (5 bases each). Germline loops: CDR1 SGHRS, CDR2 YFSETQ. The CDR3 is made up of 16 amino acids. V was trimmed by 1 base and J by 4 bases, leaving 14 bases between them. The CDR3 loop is CASSLSGPYSTGELFF. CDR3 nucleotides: TGCGCCAGCAGCTTGTCGGGGCCCTATTCCACCGGGGAGCTGTTTTTT.

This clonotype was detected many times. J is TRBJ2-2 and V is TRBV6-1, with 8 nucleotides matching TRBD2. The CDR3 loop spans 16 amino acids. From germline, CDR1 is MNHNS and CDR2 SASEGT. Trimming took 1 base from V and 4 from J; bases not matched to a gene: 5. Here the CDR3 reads CASSEGSGGLTGELFF. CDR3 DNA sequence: TGTGCCAGCAGTGAAGGCTCGGGGGGGCTCACCGGGGAGCTGTTTTTT.